This T cell receptor (beta chain) derives from a study of regulatory T cells in long-lasting Graves disease. Study summary: Persistent Graves' disease meant over 5 years of antithyroid drugs with positive TSH receptor antibodies. The study, taken as a whole, reports: Favored usage of TRBV28, TRBJ1-2 and TRBJ2-5 was recorded in persistent disease.

CDR1 SGHTA and CDR2 FQGTGA come from the germline V gene. This CDR3 comprises 14 residues. V shed 5 bases, J shed 8 bases, and the junction held 9 bases outside the gene matches. Documented time point: persistent/refractory GD, antithyroid drugs over 5 years with positive TRAb. With RNA extracted from PBMCs as input, the TCR library was made. It was by American Thyroid Association guidelines that Graves' disease was diagnosed. Through Arm-PCR of CDR3 regions and iRepertoire HTBI primers, TCR beta libraries were built. TCRdb re-called the multiplex PCR reads with MiXCR, one entry per CDR3 protein. Of 400,000 to 500,000 distinct CDR3 sequences in the sample, around 20% are singletons; the top ten hold 14%. This clonotype was seen ten or more times. Its specificity is unknown.

The genes are TRBV7-3 and TRBJ1-2; 9 positions match TRBD1. The material was peripheral blood mononuclear cells (PBMCs), obtained when the disease was refractory, from a patient treated with antithyroid drugs. This clonotype originated in a female donor with Graves disease. CDR3 coding DNA: TGTGCCAGCAGCCCATCGGGGACAGGGCTCGGCTACACCTTC. Residues: CASSPSGTGLGYTF. The full variable domain, with the rest looked up from reference TRBV7-3 and TRBJ1-2, is GAGVSQTPSNKVTEKGKYVELRCDPISGHTALYWYRQSLGQGPEFLIYFQGTGAADDSGLPNDRFFAVRPEGSVSTLKIQRTERGDSAVYLCASSPSGTGLGYTFGSGTRLTVV.